The entry that follows covers one TCR beta chain sequence. The data belong to a study of blood T cell repertoires in COVID-19. Study background: Acute and convalescent COVID-19 specimens originated in the United States, Italy and Spain. The analysed material was cDNA or gDNA that came from T cells, B-cell-depleted T cells, or PBMCs.

Original data processing: Counts of nucleated cells, estimated from reference gene primer amplification, were obtained. Here immunoSEQ multiplex PCR was the method, and the copy in TCRdb shows in-frame clones only, minus some. For V, J and clone size, that table is used; D and trimming come from the DNA. The repertoire has some 94,000 clones, 87% of them found once; the top ten carry around 18%. The receptor's source is a woman aged 55-69 years with COVID-19, enrolled during active disease. Sequenced material: peripheral blood.

CDR3 DNA sequence: TGTGCCTGGCACAGGGGGCGGTGGGAGACCCAGTACTTC. Protein: CAWHRGRWETQYF. The rearrangement links TRBV30 to TRBJ2-5; 9 bases fit TRBD1. Per germline, CDR1 GTSNPN and CDR2 SVGIG (reference sequence). Trimming removed 5 bases from V and 5 bases from J; junction bases left unmatched: 6. The CDR3 runs to 13 residues.